This T cell receptor beta chain originates from a study of shared clonotypes between healthy human individuals. The wider study: Each donor had three CD4 naive, three CD4 memory, two CD8 naive and one CD8 memory plate. Study-level points and caveats: Rarefaction indicated that sorted-subset sequencing remained incomplete although depth was large.

Method: immunoSEQ multiplex PCR; TCRdb's copy keeps in-frame clones and lacks some. The sample lists roughly 2 million clones, approximately 94% occurring once. Germline-derived CDR1 and CDR2 are MNHEY and SMNVEV (reference sequence). Trimming took off 2 bases at V and 7 bases at J, with 8 bases between the two ends. CDR3 length: 13 amino acids. As concerns this clone: Its specificity is not known.

The sample comprised naive CD4+ T cells sorted from blood. Subset here: CD45RA+ positively selected. The chain employs TRBV27 and TRBJ2-2; D unresolved. The sequence was obtained from a man aged 18 to 35 in good health. This CDR3 reads CASSLMANGELFF. The CDR3, as DNA: TGTGCCAGCAGTTTAATGGCTAACGGGGAGCTGTTTTTT.